This TCR beta chain was retrieved from a study of blood T cell repertoires in COVID-19. Study information: The samples span acute and convalescent COVID-19 from the United States, Italy and Spain.

CDR3 length: 14 residues. The V gene's germline CDR1 is SGHTA and CDR2 FQGNSA. V shed 5 bases and J shed 4 bases, with 12 bases lying between them. Profiled with immunoSEQ multiplex PCR; TCRdb holds only in-frame clones, not every one. The repertoire has fewer than 75,000 clones, roughly 86% of them found once; the top ten carry 6.9%. This TCR came from a man in his 60s with active or convalescent COVID-19. The rearrangement links TRBV7-2 to TRBJ1-3; no definite D call. The sample consisted of peripheral blood. CDR3 loop: CASSPAQQGNTIYF. The CDR3 region has the DNA TGTGCCAGCAGCCCAGCCCAACAGGGAAACACCATATATTTT.